Sample share makes the clone carrying this T cell receptor (beta chain) medium-sized. As yet, its antigen is unknown. This specimen comes from a study of healthy donors' naive CD4 and CD8 T cells. Starting from around 500 ng of total RNA, TCR libraries were made with linear amplification. One entry per CDR3 protein results from TCRdb running MiXCR on the reads. The repertoire holds roughly 200,000 distinct CDR3 sequences, with 74% as singletons. The ends were cut back, 4 bases at V and 0 bases at J, with 10 bases in the middle. This CDR3 is built from 14 residues. Looked up from germline, CDR1 is SQVTM and CDR2 is ANQGSEA. Study-wide findings and caveats: Positive CDR3 charge linked to CD4+ cells, negative to CD8+ cells. Chains were not paired, since alpha and beta were sequenced in bulk.

The sequenced sample was naive CD4+ and CD8+ T cells sorted from blood, pooled from several donors. The chain employs TRBV29-1 and TRBJ2-1; a possible D gene is TRBD2 (5 bases). This TCR was sampled from a pool of human donors in good health; the sample pools cells from several healthy donors. The CDR3: CSVVSGSSYNEQFF. The CDR3 DNA reads as TGCAGCGTTGTTTCGGGGAGCTCCTACAATGAGCAGTTCTTC.